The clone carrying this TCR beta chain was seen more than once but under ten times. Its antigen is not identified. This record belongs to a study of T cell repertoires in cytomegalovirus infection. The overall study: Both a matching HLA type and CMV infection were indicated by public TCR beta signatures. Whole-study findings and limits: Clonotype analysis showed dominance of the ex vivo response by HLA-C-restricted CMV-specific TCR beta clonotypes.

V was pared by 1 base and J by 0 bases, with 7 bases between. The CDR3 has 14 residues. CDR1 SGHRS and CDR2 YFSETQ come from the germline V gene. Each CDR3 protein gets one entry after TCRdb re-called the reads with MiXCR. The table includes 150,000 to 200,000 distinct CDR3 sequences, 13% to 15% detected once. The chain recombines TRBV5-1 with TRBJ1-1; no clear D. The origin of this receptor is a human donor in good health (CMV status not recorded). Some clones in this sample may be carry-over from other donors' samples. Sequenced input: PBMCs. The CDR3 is CASSLRSLNTEAFF. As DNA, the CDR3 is TGCGCCAGCAGCTTGCGGAGCTTGAACACTGAAGCTTTCTTT.